This entry is about one T cell receptor beta chain. Its antigen is still unknown. This sample was included in a study of shared clonotypes between healthy human individuals. Study background: Researchers drew samples from a couple of women and a few men aged 18 to 49. There were three CD4 naive, three CD4 memory, two CD8 naive and one CD8 memory plates per donor.

The protocol was immunoSEQ multiplex PCR, while the TCRdb copy is restricted to in-frame clones and leaves out a portion. The sample lists some 1 million clones, about 75% occurring once. The germline V and J ends were trimmed by 7 bases and 10 bases, with 17 bases remaining between them. Germline assignment: CDR1 SGHTA and CDR2 FQGNSA. The CDR3 is made up of 14 amino acids. Study observations and caveats: Among non-shared clonotypes, generation probabilities were lower than among those shared by all four donors.

All the donors were Caucasian adults who lived in Nashville, Tennessee. The origin of this receptor is a man between 18 and 29 years old in good health. Sequenced: memory CD4+ T cells sorted from blood. Indicated subset: CD45RA-negative fraction. This sequence joins TRBV7-2 and TRBJ1-6; a weak D match, TRBD1 (6 bases). The CDR3 DNA reads TGTGCCAGCACAAGGGGGGGTTTTTACTCACCCCTCCACTTT. As protein: CASTRGGFYSPLHF.